This paragraph covers one T cell receptor (beta chain) sequence. The data were produced by immunoSEQ multiplex PCR, yet TCRdb's version contains in-frame clones alone and is incomplete. Of tens of thousands of clones in the sample, 84% were seen once. The sample originates from a study of blood T cell repertoires in COVID-19. Study-level background: The United States, Italy and Spain supplied acute and convalescent COVID-19 samples.

The CDR3 spans 14 residues. The germline V gene encodes CDR1 SGHRS and CDR2 YFSETQ. Trimming at V came to 6 bases and at J to 5 bases, leaving 7 bases not matched to a gene. The chain carries TRBV5-1 and TRBJ1-4; 7 nucleotides agree with TRBD1. The receptor was derived from a middle-aged man with acute or convalescent COVID-19. Material: peripheral blood. The CDR3 protein is CASTTGTENEKLFF. The CDR3 bases are TGCGCCAGCACCACCGGGACAGAAAATGAAAAACTGTTTTTT. Supplemented by reference TRBV5-1 and TRBJ1-4, the full variable domain reads KAGVTQTPRYLIKTRGQQVTLSCSPISGHRSVSWYQQTPGQGLQFLFEYFSETQRNKGNFPGRFSGRQFSNSRSEMNVSTLELGDSALYLCASTTGTENEKLFFGSGTQLSVL.